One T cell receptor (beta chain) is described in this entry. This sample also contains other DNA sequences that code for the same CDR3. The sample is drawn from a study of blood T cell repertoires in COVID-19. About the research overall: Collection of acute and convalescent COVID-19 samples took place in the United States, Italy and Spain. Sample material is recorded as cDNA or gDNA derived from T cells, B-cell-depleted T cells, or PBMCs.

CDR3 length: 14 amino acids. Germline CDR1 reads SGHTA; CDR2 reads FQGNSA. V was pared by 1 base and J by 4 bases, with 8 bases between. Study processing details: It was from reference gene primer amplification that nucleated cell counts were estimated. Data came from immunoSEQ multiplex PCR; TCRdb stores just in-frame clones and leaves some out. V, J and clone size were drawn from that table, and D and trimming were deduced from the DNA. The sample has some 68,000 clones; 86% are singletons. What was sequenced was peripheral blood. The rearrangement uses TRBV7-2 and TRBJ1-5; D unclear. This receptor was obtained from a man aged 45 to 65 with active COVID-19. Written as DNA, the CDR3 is TGTGCCAGCAGCTTAGGAGGAGGGAATCAGCCCCAGCATTTT. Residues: CASSLGGGNQPQHF.